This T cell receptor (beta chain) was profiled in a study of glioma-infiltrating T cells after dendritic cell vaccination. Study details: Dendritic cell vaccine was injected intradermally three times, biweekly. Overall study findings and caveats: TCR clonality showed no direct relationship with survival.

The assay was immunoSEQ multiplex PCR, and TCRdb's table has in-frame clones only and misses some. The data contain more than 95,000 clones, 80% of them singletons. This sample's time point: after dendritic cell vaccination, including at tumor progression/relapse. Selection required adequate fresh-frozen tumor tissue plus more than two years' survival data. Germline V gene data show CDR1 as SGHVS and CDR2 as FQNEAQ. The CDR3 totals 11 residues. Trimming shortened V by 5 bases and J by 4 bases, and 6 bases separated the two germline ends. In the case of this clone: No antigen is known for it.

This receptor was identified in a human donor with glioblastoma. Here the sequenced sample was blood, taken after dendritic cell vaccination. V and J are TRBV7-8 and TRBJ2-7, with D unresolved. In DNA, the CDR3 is TGTGCCAGCAGCCTCAGGTACGAGCAGTACTTC. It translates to CASSLRYEQYF. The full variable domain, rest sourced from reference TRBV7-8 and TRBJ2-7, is GAGVSQSPRYKVAKRGQDVALRCDPISGHVSLFWYQQALGQGPEFLTYFQNEAQLDKSGLPSDRFFAERPEGSVSTLKIQRTQQEDSAVYLCASSLRYEQYFGPGTRLTVT.